Ten or more counts support the clone carrying this TCR beta chain. Its antigen is undetermined. If no ophthalmopathy appeared within 18 months of follow-up, hyperthyroidism was termed stable. This record comes from a study of Graves' ophthalmopathy and Graves' hyperthyroidism. Overall study findings and caveats: The blood repertoire also included most expanded thyroid clonotypes above 0.001 frequency. With a specificity of 72.22% and a sensitivity of around 71%, the model predicted ophthalmopathy progression.

The CDR3 extends over 13 amino acids. Germline-derived CDR1 and CDR2 are DFQATT and SNEGSKA (reference sequence). Trimming removed 7 bases from V and 7 bases from J; junction bases left unmatched: 11. For repertoire sequencing, the TCR beta CDR3 regions were amplified from RNA transcripts. An opening RT-PCR round employed HTBI primers and preceded a second-round multiplex PCR. Each CDR3 protein gets one entry after TCRdb re-called the multiplex PCR reads with MiXCR. The data hold hundreds of thousands of distinct CDR3 sequences, with 15% observed a single time. V gene TRBV20-1 combines with J gene TRBJ2-7; 9 bases match TRBD2. This sequence was found in a woman aged 18-29 years with stable Graves' hyperthyroidism. Sequenced: peripheral blood. The CDR3, as DNA: TGCAGTGTCGCGACTAGCGGTTCGTGGGAGCAGTACTTC. Its translation: CSVATSGSWEQYF.